This T cell receptor beta chain was recorded in a study of long-term antiretroviral therapy in people with HIV. Regarding the study as a whole: All blood samples came from the years 2004 to 2017, possibly under older ART regimens.

The germline V gene encodes CDR1 ENHRY and CDR2 SYGVKD. Trimming took 1 base from V and 10 from J, leaving 8 bases between them. The CDR3 loop spans 12 amino acids. Researchers ran immunoSEQ v3.0 at survey level. Generated by immunoSEQ multiplex PCR, the TCRdb table keeps only in-frame clones and is missing some. Of about 30,000 clones in the sample, approximately 78% were seen once. In regard to this clone: What it binds is not known.

Specimen: unsorted PBMCs, collected 1.5 years before starting antiretroviral therapy. The rearrangement links TRBV10-3 to TRBJ2-1, with D perhaps matching TRBD1 (5 bases). This clonotype was obtained from a young man with HIV. CDR3 loop: CAISEFRGEQFF. CDR3 DNA: TGTGCCATCAGTGAGTTTAGGGGCGAGCAGTTCTTC.